The clone carrying this T cell receptor (beta chain) was counted between two and nine times. The target antigen is unknown. These data belong to a study of T-cell reconstitution after alpha-beta-depleted transplantation in children. Study findings and constraints: Day-60 TCRbeta diversity that was high in some patients was derived from surviving recipient T cells and thymic progenitors. T-cell numbers and diversity, one year after transplant, stemmed largely from T cells that were newly produced. Reports say that about two months after transplant, the alpha-beta T cells came out of several hundred graft clones that had expanded.

During its preparation, the TCRbeta library received unique molecular identifiers. TCRdb reanalysed the PCR reads using MiXCR and keeps one entry per CDR3 protein. The top ten clones hold 10% to 11% of a sample with fewer than 400,000 distinct CDR3 sequences, more than 20% of them seen once. Germline loops: CDR1 KGHSH, CDR2 LQKENI. The CDR3 spans 16 residues. Trimming left V 3 bases short and J 1 base short, with 13 bases between. The receptor was derived from a male patient between 10 and 17 years old who had a stem cell transplant for acute lymphoblastic leukemia, so the T cells may come from the graft donor. The genes are TRBV18 and TRBJ1-3; weak D call: TRBD1 (6 bases). Sequenced here: PBMCs, mostly from graft donor cells, sampled 180 days after TCRalphabeta/CD19-depleted stem cell transplant. The CDR3 DNA follows: TGTGCCAGCTCACCTCGACCGGGACAATCTGGAAACACCATATATTTT. Its translation is CASSPRPGQSGNTIYF.